Each of the 19 T cell receptor beta chains below was sequenced from the same sample in a study of neurological immune-mediated disorders. TCRdb called the 5' RACE reads again in MiXCR, with one record for every CDR3 protein. The sample shows 25,000 to 35,000 distinct CDR3 sequences, more than 10% of them seen only once. The material sequenced was PBMCs. These receptors were obtained from a man aged 55 to 70 in good health.

On this clonotype itself: A junction boundary mismatches the germline segment, possibly from a read error. The CDR3 sequence is CSARVQRDGRDTQYF. Written as DNA, the CDR3 is TGCAGTGCTAGAGTCCAGCGGGATGGCCGGGATACACAGTATTTT. This chain joins TRBV20-1 and TRBJ2-3; 7 nucleotides line up with TRBD2. The CDR3 totals 15 residues. Germline V gene sequence: CDR1 DFQATT, CDR2 SNEGSKA (reference sequence).

In its sample, this clonotype was seen many times. The rearrangement links TRBV9 to TRBJ2-7, with D possibly matching TRBD2 (6 bases). The germline CDR1 and CDR2 sequences are SGDLS and YYNGEE. Trimming removed 0 bases at V and 5 bases at J, with 12 bases between. CDR3 length: 14 amino acids. The CDR3 DNA reads as TGTGCCAGCAGCGTAGCGGGAGAGATGGACGAGCAGTACTTC. It is translated as CASSVAGEMDEQYF.

There are a few counts of this clonotype. The chain employs TRBV12-3 or TRBV12-4 and TRBJ2-1, with 9 bases aligning to TRBD1. The ends lost 4 bases at V and 7 bases at J; junction bases unmatched: 14. The CDR3 is 17 residues long. Here the CDR3 DNA reads TGTGCCAGCAGTTCCAGGGGACCGGGACAGGGTAAAAATGAGCAGTTCTTC. Translating gives CASSSRGPGQGKNEQFF.

There are many counts of this clonotype. The chain recombines TRBV12-3 or TRBV12-4 with TRBJ1-6, with D uncertain. Between the trimmed V and J ends, which lost 5 bases and 10 bases, there was a span of 9 bases. The CDR3 has 12 residues. The DNA for the CDR3 is TGTGCCAGCAGTACATCCGGATCACCCCTCCACTTT. It encodes CASSTSGSPLHF.

Judged by abundance, this clonotype is large. The genes are TRBV5-1 and TRBJ2-3; D gene uncertain. The CDR3 consists of 13 residues. Germline values: CDR1 SGHRS, CDR2 YFSETQ. Trimming left V 1 base short and J 4 bases short, with 7 bases between. The CDR3 nucleotides are TGCGCCAGCAGCTTGATTAGTCCAGATACGCAGTATTTT. Protein product: CASSLISPDTQYF.

The table lists this clonotype with a few counts. The chain links TRBV11-3 to TRBJ2-1; D might be TRBD1 or TRBD2, each matching 7 bases. V lost 4 bases and J 5 bases, leaving 21 bases between the germline ends. CDR3 length: 17 amino acids. Germline V gives CDR1 SGHNT, CDR2 YENEEA. The DNA of the CDR3 is TGTGCCAGCAGCTCGAGGGGGCTGGCGGGGGTGAACAATGAGCAGTTCTTC. Translating it yields CASSSRGLAGVNNEQFF.

This clonotype was seen ten or more times. The chain carries TRBV29-1 and TRBJ1-1, with 7 bases that match TRBD1. CDR1 and CDR2 from the germline V gene are SQVTM and ANQGSEA. The J segment lost 8 bases and the V segment lost 2 bases, leaving 8 bases of the junction unmatched. The CDR3 runs 13 residues. CDR3 amino acids: CSVERTGGGEAFF. CDR3 bases: TGCAGCGTTGAAAGGACAGGTGGTGGAGAAGCTTTCTTT. Variable domain in full (rest from reference TRBV29-1 and TRBJ1-1): SAVISQKPSRDICQRGTSLTIQCQVDSQVTMMFWYRQQPGQSLTLIATANQGSEATYESGFVIDKFPISRPNLTFSTLTVSNMSPEDSSIYLCSVERTGGGEAFFGQGTRLTVV.

This clonotype is judged medium-sized. This rearrangement joins TRBV20-1 to TRBJ2-3; TRBD2 aligns across 7 bases. With 0 bases clipped from V and 1 base from J, the junction kept 7 bases outside the gene matches. This CDR3 has 16 residues. Germline V gene sequence: CDR1 DFQATT, CDR2 SNEGSKA (reference sequence). The CDR3 DNA follows: TGCAGTGCTAGAGACTTACTGAGCGGGGGCACAGATACGCAGTATTTT. It codes for CSARDLLSGGTDTQYF.

A note on this clonotype: The germline gene is not matched at one end of the junction; a read error may be the cause. The CDR3 DNA reads TGTGCCAGTTTTCGCGCAGGATTGAACACTGAAGATTTCTTT. Protein: CASFRAGLNTEDFF. The rearrangement joins TRBV6-5 to TRBJ1-1; no firm D call. The CDR3 is 14 residues long. The germline V gene has CDR1 MNHEY and CDR2 SVGAGI.

In regard to this clonotype: One base away lies a much larger clone, so this may be a sequencing read error. This rearrangement joins TRBV7-9 to TRBJ2-2; the match to TRBD1 covers 9 bases. This CDR3 comprises 16 residues. The germline gives CDR1 SEHNR, CDR2 FQNEAQ (reference sequence). The CDR3 DNA sequence: TGTGCCAACAGCCACGGGGACAGGGCGAACACCGGGGAGCTGTTTTTT. Protein: CANSHGDRANTGELFF.

This clonotype was counted ten times or more. For the CDR3, the DNA is TGTGCCAGCAGCTTGGCGGGGGTAGAGGGGAGCACTGAAGCTTTCTTT. Its protein is CASSLAGVEGSTEAFF. The genes are TRBV5-5 and TRBJ1-1, with D possibly being TRBD1 (5 bases). Trimming cost V 0 bases and J 4 bases, with 16 bases left between them. The CDR3 covers 16 residues. The germline V gene has CDR1 SGHKS and CDR2 YYEKEE (reference sequence).

This clonotype was recorded at least ten times. The J gene is TRBJ2-7, the V gene TRBV6-1, with 7 bases fitting TRBD1. V trimming: 6 bases; J trimming: 2 bases; junction bases outside the gene matches: 4. Germline V CDR1 and CDR2: MNHNS, SASEGT. This CDR3 is built from 13 residues. The CDR3 loop reads CASRSGQTYEQYF. The CDR3, as DNA: TGTGCCAGCAGATCGGGACAGACCTACGAGCAGTACTTC.

V usage is TRBV19 and J usage is TRBJ2-6; unclear D gene. Trimming took off 6 bases at V and 3 bases at J, with 9 bases between the two ends. The germline V gene encodes CDR1 LNHDA and CDR2 SQIVND (reference sequence). The CDR3 spans 14 residues. The CDR3 spells CASRSGYGANVLTF. DNA of the CDR3: TGTGCCAGTAGGTCCGGGTATGGGGCCAACGTCCTGACTTTC.

This clonotype appeared many times. CDR3 amino acids: CASSGRQASTDTQYF. The CDR3 DNA follows: TGCGCCAGCTCGGGAAGACAGGCGAGCACAGATACGCAGTATTTT. The genes are TRBV10-1 and TRBJ2-3; a weak D match, TRBD1 (6 bases). Trimming cost V 8 bases and J 0 bases, with 15 bases left between them. Germline CDR1 WNHNN, CDR2 SYGVQD (reference sequence). This CDR3 region has 15 residues.

This clonotype was seen many times. The genes are TRBV5-8 and TRBJ1-2; 12 nucleotides line up with TRBD1. The CDR3 is 18 amino acids. CDR1 and CDR2 (germline): SGHTS, YDEGEE. J lost 2 bases, V lost 1 base, and 9 bases had no gene match. This CDR3 is CASSLFSGTGGENYGYTF. CDR3 sequence (DNA): TGTGCCAGCAGCTTGTTTTCAGGGACAGGGGGCGAAAACTATGGCTACACCTTC.

There are many counts of this clonotype. The chain joins TRBV9 to TRBJ2-1, with 9 bases lining up with TRBD1. V lost 2 bases to trimming and J lost 7 bases; unmatched junction nucleotides: 7. This CDR3 has 15 amino acids. Germline CDR1 reads SGDLS; CDR2 reads YYNGEE. CDR3 in DNA: TGTGCCAGCAGCGTCCGGACAGGGGTAAGGAATGAGCAGTTCTTC. Amino acid sequence: CASSVRTGVRNEQFF. The complete variable domain, with remaining parts taken from reference TRBV9 and TRBJ2-1, reads DSGVTQTPKHLITATGQRVTLRCSPRSGDLSVYWYQQSLDQGLQFLIQYYNGEERAKGNILERFSAQQFPDLHSELNLSSLELGDSALYFCASSVRTGVRNEQFFGPGTRLTVL.

This clonotype was observed at least ten times. The rearrangement joins TRBV20-1 to TRBJ2-1, with 13 bases lining up with TRBD2. From germline, CDR1 is DFQATT and CDR2 SNEGSKA (reference sequence). V shed 6 bases, J shed 0 bases, and the junction held 8 bases outside the gene matches. The CDR3 has 17 residues. CDR3 amino acids: CSATRTSGRASYNEQFF. The DNA of the CDR3 is TGCAGTGCAACCAGGACTAGCGGGAGAGCCTCCTACAATGAGCAGTTCTTC.

This clonotype has a count of ten or more. The chain carries TRBV5-1 and TRBJ2-1; 12 bases align to TRBD2. CDR3 length: 17 residues. Germline CDR1 is SGHRS and CDR2 is YFSETQ. J was trimmed by 1 base and V by 4 bases; bases with no gene match: 6. The CDR3 protein is CASSEGTSGWSYNEQFF. The CDR3 DNA reads as TGCGCCAGCAGCGAGGGGACTAGCGGGTGGTCCTACAATGAGCAGTTCTTC. Using reference TRBV5-1 and TRBJ2-1 for the parts outside the CDR3, the full variable domain is KAGVTQTPRYLIKTRGQQVTLSCSPISGHRSVSWYQQTPGQGLQFLFEYFSETQRNKGNFPGRFSGRQFSNSRSEMNVSTLELGDSALYLCASSEGTSGWSYNEQFFGPGTRLTVL.

The sample holds many counts of this clonotype. The V and J genes are TRBV3-1 and TRBJ2-7; a weak D match, TRBD1 (6 bases). This CDR3 contains 14 residues. V was cut by 2 bases and J by 2 bases, with 10 bases left in between. Germline V CDR1 and CDR2: LGHDT, YNNKEL (reference sequence). CDR3 bases: TGTGCCAGCAGCCAAAGGACAGCAACCTACGAGCAGTACTTC. Amino acid sequence: CASSQRTATYEQYF.